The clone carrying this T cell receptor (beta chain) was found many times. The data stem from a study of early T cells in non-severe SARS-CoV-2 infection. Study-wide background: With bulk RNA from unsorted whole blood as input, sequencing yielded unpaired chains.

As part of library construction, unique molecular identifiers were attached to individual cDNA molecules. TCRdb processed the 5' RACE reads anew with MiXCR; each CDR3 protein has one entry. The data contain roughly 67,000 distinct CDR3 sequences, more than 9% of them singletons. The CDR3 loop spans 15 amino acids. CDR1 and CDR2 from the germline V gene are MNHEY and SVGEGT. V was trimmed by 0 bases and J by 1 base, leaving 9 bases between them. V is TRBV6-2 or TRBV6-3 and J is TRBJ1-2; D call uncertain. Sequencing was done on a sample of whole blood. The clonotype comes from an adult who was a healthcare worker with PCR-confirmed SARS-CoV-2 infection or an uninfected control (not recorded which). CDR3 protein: CASSYSVSVNYGYTF. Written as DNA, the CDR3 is TGTGCCAGCAGTTACTCCGTTTCAGTTAACTATGGCTACACCTTC.